This T cell receptor (beta chain) came from a study of a mutant IDH1 vaccine in newly diagnosed glioma (dated by TCRdb to about 2021). With respect to the entire study: In the chemotherapy-containing groups, vaccination started alongside temozolomide cycles, whereas in patients who had radiotherapy alone it started 4-6 weeks after radiotherapy. The roughly 35 treated patients were approximately 62% male and about 40% female, with a mean age of approximately 40 years. Prior to enrollment, patients had been given standard therapy consisting of radiotherapy alone, temozolomide alone, or radiochemotherapy with temozolomide, with the combination given to most patients. The week-35 safety follow-up took place at visit V12, and the week-47 end of study took place at visit V13. Peripheral blood was collected at six visits: V03 (baseline), V05, V07, V10, V12 and V13. Longitudinal TCRB deep sequencing was done for roughly 23 treated patients, wherever samples were available for exploratory analyses.

The paper as a whole reports these results and caveats: Changes in the top peripheral T cell clonotypes picked up by TCRB sequencing did not appear to be linked to pseudoprogression. Selection of PBMC samples for TCRB deep sequencing was based on availability. The authors noted that analyses of patient blood samples could not be reproduced because of sample limitations. Immune responses induced by the vaccine were seen in roughly 92% of patients across multiple MHC alleles.

The germline V gene yields MNHEY for CDR1 and SVGAGI for CDR2. The CDR3, from cysteine to phenylalanine, totals 13 residues. The sequence is cut down to CDR3 DNA, 39 bases in frame from base 1. Trimming removed 7 bases from V and 5 bases from J, leaving 14 bases between the germline ends. A note on this clone: Its antigen is unknown. The record has no base qualities; no much larger clone is one base away.

To prepare the library, the immunoSEQ multiplex PCR assay was applied. The hsTCRB Kit was used according to the manufacturer's protocol to amplify rearranged TCR beta chain sequences. An Illumina MiSeq was used to sequence the TCRB libraries. The original pipeline was this. Demultiplexing, trimming and gene mapping were performed with the kit vendor's proprietary platform. The table was pulled from immuneACCESS by TCRdb, which kept in-frame rearrangements only. Such tables lose some clones; where checked, under half of the loss comes from unresolved V genes, and the rest has no known cause. That table gives V, J and clone size, and the DNA gave D and trimming. This sample holds about 65,000 clones; roughly 79% were observed only once. The ten top clones hold 5% to 7% of the sample. The time point label here, explained by the study, means: week 35, safety follow-up. Each vaccine dose was 300 ug of a 20-mer mutant IDH1 peptide in Montanide, given subcutaneously with topical imiquimod. Patients were given eight vaccinations, in weeks 1, 3, 5, 7, 11, 15, 19 and 23, which matched visits V03 through V10. The donors had newly diagnosed IDH1-mutant astrocytomas of WHO grade 3 or 4 that showed loss of nuclear ATRX. The samples were drawn from NOA16, a multicentre, single-arm, open-label phase I trial in Germany that tested a mutant IDH1 peptide vaccine in humans for the first time. Genomic DNA for TCRB sequencing was extracted from EDTA blood using the DNeasy Blood and Tissue Kit.

The sequence came from a man aged 35-49 years with glioma. The rearranged chain carries TRBV6-5 and TRBJ2-5; the D gene is perhaps TRBD2, from 5 matching bases. The specimen was PBMCs, collected from a glioma patient whose treatment included an IDH1 peptide vaccine. Read as DNA, the sequence is TGTGCCAGCATCGCGGCGGGTGGGGAGACCCAGTACTTC. The translation is CASIAAGGETQYF.